The clone carrying this T cell receptor (beta chain) was seen many times. What it recognizes is unknown. The sample is drawn from a study of Graves' ophthalmopathy and Graves' hyperthyroidism. Stable hyperthyroidism was defined by absence of ophthalmopathy within 18 months of follow-up. What supplied the PBMCs was 7.5 to 10 ml of fresh peripheral blood. Overall study findings and caveats: The authors also found most expanded thyroid clonotypes above 0.001 frequency in blood. Progression of ophthalmopathy was predicted by the model with 60% to 71% sensitivity and roughly 73% specificity.

The CDR3 runs 13 residues. V lost 6 bases to trimming and J lost 11 bases, with 14 bases between them. CDR3 regions of TCR beta were amplified from RNA transcripts. After a first-round RT-PCR with HTBI primers, a second-round multiplex PCR was run. TCRdb independently ran MiXCR on the multiplex PCR reads; one entry per CDR3 protein. The sample shows roughly 380,000 distinct CDR3 sequences, approximately 15% of them seen only once. The sequence came from a woman aged 18-30 years with stable Graves' hyperthyroidism. V is TRBV12-3 or TRBV12-4 and J is TRBJ1-6; the D gene is possibly TRBD1 (5 bases). Sequencing input: peripheral blood. In DNA form, the CDR3 reads TGTGCCAGCAGACCGACCTCGGGGGCACCCCTCCACTTT. Amino acid sequence: CASRPTSGAPLHF.